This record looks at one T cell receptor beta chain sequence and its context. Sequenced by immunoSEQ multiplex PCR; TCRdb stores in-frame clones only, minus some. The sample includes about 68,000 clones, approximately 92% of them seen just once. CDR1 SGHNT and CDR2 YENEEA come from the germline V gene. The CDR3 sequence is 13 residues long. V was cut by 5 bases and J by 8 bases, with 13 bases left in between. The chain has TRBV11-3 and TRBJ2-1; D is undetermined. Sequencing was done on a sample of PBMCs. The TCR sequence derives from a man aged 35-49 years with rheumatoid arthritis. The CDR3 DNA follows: TGTGCCAGCAGCCCCAATGGGGTTCATGAGCAGTTCTTC. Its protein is CASSPNGVHEQFF.